The 18 T cell receptor beta chains below all came from one sample that was sequenced in a study of technical replicates of blood from a few donors. Assay: immunoSEQ multiplex PCR; the TCRdb copy retains only in-frame clones and omits some. The sample lists around 50,000 clones; approximately 94% were seen once. Input material: T cells isolated from PBMCs. The receptors were gathered from a human donor in good health.

V gene TRBV5-1 combines with J gene TRBJ1-1; 9 bases align to TRBD1. Germline loops: CDR1 SGHRS, CDR2 YFSETQ. The CDR3 is 15 residues long. Trimming cost V 2 bases and J 0 bases; bases outside gene matches: 2. The CDR3 region has the DNA TGCGCCAGCAGCTTACGACAGGGGGTGAACACTGAAGCTTTCTTT. Translating gives CASSLRQGVNTEAFF.

The V and J genes are TRBV29-1 and TRBJ2-1; 10 nucleotides line up with TRBD1. The CDR3 runs to 13 residues. With V trimmed by 7 bases and J by 7 bases, 7 bases remained unmatched. Germline assignment: CDR1 SQVTM and CDR2 ANQGSEA. Here the CDR3 reads CSERQGALNEQFF. The CDR3 DNA reads as TGCAGCGAAAGACAGGGGGCATTGAATGAGCAGTTCTTC.

The CDR3 nucleotides are TGTGCCAGCAGTCCTAGCGGGTACTACAATGAGCAGTTCTTC. Translation: CASSPSGYYNEQFF. The V gene is TRBV6-4, the J gene TRBJ2-1; TRBD2 aligns across 8 bases. The J segment lost 3 bases and the V segment lost 5 bases, leaving 3 bases of the junction unmatched. Germline loops: CDR1 MRHNA, CDR2 SNTAGT. The CDR3 covers 14 residues.

This chain links TRBV15 with TRBJ2-1, with 13 bases that match TRBD2. The germline V gene encodes CDR1 LNHNV and CDR2 YYDKDF (reference sequence). The CDR3 is made up of 15 amino acids. The trim removed 5 bases at V and 4 bases at J, leaving 2 bases unmatched. CDR3 protein: CATSGTSGIYNEQFF. The CDR3 nucleotides are TGTGCCACCAGCGGGACTAGCGGGATTTACAATGAGCAGTTCTTC.

This clone is a singleton in its sample. The chain has TRBV5-6 and TRBJ2-7, with D maybe TRBD2 (6 bases). The CDR3 is 14 amino acids. The germline gives CDR1 SGHDT, CDR2 YYEEEE. Trimming cost V 0 bases and J 1 base, with 8 bases left between them. The CDR3 here is CASSLAGGSYEQYF. The CDR3 DNA follows: TGTGCCAGCAGCTTGGCCGGGGGTTCCTACGAGCAGTACTTC.

This rearrangement joins TRBV13 to TRBJ2-7; TRBD1 matches 9 bases. Germline lookup yields CDR1 PRHDT and CDR2 FYEKMQ (reference sequence). V lost 10 bases to trimming and J lost 0 bases; unmatched junction nucleotides: 7. The CDR3 has 14 amino acids. CDR3 DNA sequence: TGTGCCACCGGGACAGGGAGAGGCTCCTACGAGCAGTACTTC. Translation gives CATGTGRGSYEQYF.

The chain employs TRBV7-9 and TRBJ2-7; 11 bases are shared with TRBD2. The CDR3 sequence is 15 residues long. V gave up 5 bases and J gave up 2 bases; unmatched junction bases: 5. Germline V gene data show CDR1 as SEHNR and CDR2 as FQNEAQ (reference sequence). As DNA, the CDR3 is TGTGCCAGCAGCCATAGCGGGAGGGCCCCCTACGAGCAGTACTTC. It translates to CASSHSGRAPYEQYF.

This clone came up once. The gene calls are TRBV6-1 and TRBJ1-5, with 7 bases identical to TRBD1. Trimming cost V 7 bases and J 6 bases; bases outside gene matches: 9. Germline V gives CDR1 MNHNS, CDR2 SASEGT. This CDR3 is built from 14 residues. The CDR3 here is CASTLGGAFQPQHF. DNA for the CDR3: TGTGCCAGCACCCTAGGGGGCGCTTTTCAGCCCCAGCATTTT.

The chain links TRBV6-5 to TRBJ1-5; 7 nucleotides agree with TRBD1. Germline V gene lookup returns CDR1 MNHEY and CDR2 SVGAGI. V dropped 4 bases and J dropped 3; count of bases not matched to a gene: 6. This CDR3 contains 15 residues. The CDR3 sequence is CASSFSGTDNQPQHF. The CDR3 nucleotides are TGTGCCAGCAGTTTTTCCGGGACAGACAATCAGCCCCAGCATTTT.

The chain employs TRBV11-1 and TRBJ2-7; D may be TRBD1 (5 bases). The V gene's germline CDR1 is SGHAT and CDR2 FQDESV (reference sequence). Between the trimmed V and J ends, which lost 1 base and 2 bases, there was a span of 15 bases. The CDR3 loop spans 16 amino acids. CDR3 protein: CASSLGRSDTTYEQYF. The CDR3 bases are TGTGCCAGCAGCTTAGGCCGTTCGGACACAACCTACGAGCAGTACTTC.

The chain recombines TRBV6-6 with TRBJ2-2; D gene unclear. V was shortened by 6 bases and J by 3 bases, with 11 bases between the two germline ends. Germline V gene lookup returns CDR1 MNHNY and CDR2 SVGAGI (reference sequence). This CDR3 has 14 residues. CDR3 loop: CASSLVVYTGELFF. The CDR3, as DNA: TGTGCCAGCAGCCTAGTCGTGTACACCGGGGAGCTGTTTTTT.

V is TRBV30 and J is TRBJ1-2; tentatively, D is TRBD1 (5 bases). Germline assignment: CDR1 GTSNPN and CDR2 SVGIG (reference sequence). V shed 3 bases and J shed 13 bases, with 15 bases lying between them. This CDR3 contains 11 residues. The CDR3 reads CAWSSASGCTF. The CDR3 bases are TGTGCCTGGAGCTCCGCATCAGGGTGCACCTTC.

The chain couples TRBV10-1 to TRBJ2-1; 10 positions match TRBD2. J gave up 9 bases and V 2 bases, and 4 bases lay outside the gene matches. Germline V lookup: CDR1 WNHNN, CDR2 SYGVQD (reference sequence). The length of the CDR3 is 14 residues. The CDR3 DNA reads as TGCGCCAGCAGTGAGCTCCTAGCGGGAGCTGAGCAGTTCTTC. It specifies CASSELLAGAEQFF.

The chain employs TRBV6-5 and TRBJ1-2; D gene unclear. Germline V lookup: CDR1 MNHEY, CDR2 SVGAGI. The CDR3 runs 16 residues. Trimming shortened V by 2 bases and J by 6 bases, and 19 bases separated the two germline ends. The CDR3 loop reads CASSYQYLDTANGYTF. Here the CDR3 DNA reads TGTGCCAGCAGTTACCAATACCTTGACACAGCTAATGGCTACACCTTC.

The rearrangement uses TRBV10-3 and TRBJ2-4, with D perhaps matching TRBD2 (5 bases). This CDR3 is 15 amino acids long. Germline V gene data show CDR1 as ENHRY and CDR2 as SYGVKD. V lost 0 bases, J lost 0 bases, and 6 bases lay in between. CDR3 sequence (DNA): TGTGCCATCAGTGAGTCGGGAGCAGCCAAAAACATTCAGTACTTC. It translates to CAISESGAAKNIQYF.

This chain uses TRBV9 with TRBJ2-1; 7 nucleotides line up with TRBD2. Germline trimming cut 4 bases from V and 1 base from J; bases unmatched to any gene: 8. Per germline, CDR1 SGDLS and CDR2 YYNGEE. The CDR3 is made up of 16 amino acids. The DNA of the CDR3 is TGTGCCAGCAGCTGGAGCGGGACTCATTCCTACAATGAGCAGTTCTTC. It yields the protein CASSWSGTHSYNEQFF.

The chain carries TRBV4-2 and TRBJ2-7; TRBD2 aligns across 11 bases. This CDR3 spans 16 amino acids. J was trimmed by 6 bases and V by 0 bases; bases with no gene match: 7. Germline-derived CDR1 and CDR2 are LGHNA and YNFKEQ. The CDR3 DNA reads TGTGCCAGCAGCCAAGAAGTCGTCGGACTAGCGGGCGAGCAGTACTTC. Translating it yields CASSQEVVGLAGEQYF.

This sequence joins TRBV18 and TRBJ2-7, with 9 bases aligning to TRBD1. Germline loops: CDR1 KGHSH, CDR2 LQKENI. V shed 4 bases, J shed 5 bases, and the junction held 3 bases outside the gene matches. This CDR3 is 13 amino acids long. DNA for the CDR3: TGTGCCAGCTCACGGGACAGGGTCAACGAGCAGTACTTC. This gives the protein CASSRDRVNEQYF. The complete variable domain, with remaining parts taken from reference TRBV18 and TRBJ2-7, reads NAGVMQNPRHLVRRRGQEARLRCSPMKGHSHVYWYRQLPEEGLKFMVYLQKENIIDESGMPKERFSAEFPKEGPSILRIQQVVRGDSAAYFCASSRDRVNEQYFGPGTRLTVT.